The subject of this entry is one TCR beta chain. Its cognate antigen is unknown. Germline loops: CDR1 SGHDT, CDR2 YYEEEE. The CDR3 consists of 13 residues. V was trimmed by 9 bases and J by 5 bases, leaving 15 bases between them. The entry originates in a study of identifying expanded T cells in peripheral blood. Here immunoSEQ multiplex PCR was the method, and the copy in TCRdb shows in-frame clones only, minus some. The sample includes under 120,000 clones, approximately 90% seen only once; the top ten take about 16%. General study results and limits: Technical replicates showed roughly 1.2 changed clones; roughly two weeks 15 to 20; four weeks 19.

The V and J genes are TRBV5-6 and TRBJ2-4, with a tentative D call TRBD2 (5 bases). The TCR comes from a person aged 18-70 years in good health. The sample consisted of blood. The CDR3, as DNA: TGTGCCACCTCATCGGACTGGGAAAACATTCAGTACTTC. Its translation: CATSSDWENIQYF.